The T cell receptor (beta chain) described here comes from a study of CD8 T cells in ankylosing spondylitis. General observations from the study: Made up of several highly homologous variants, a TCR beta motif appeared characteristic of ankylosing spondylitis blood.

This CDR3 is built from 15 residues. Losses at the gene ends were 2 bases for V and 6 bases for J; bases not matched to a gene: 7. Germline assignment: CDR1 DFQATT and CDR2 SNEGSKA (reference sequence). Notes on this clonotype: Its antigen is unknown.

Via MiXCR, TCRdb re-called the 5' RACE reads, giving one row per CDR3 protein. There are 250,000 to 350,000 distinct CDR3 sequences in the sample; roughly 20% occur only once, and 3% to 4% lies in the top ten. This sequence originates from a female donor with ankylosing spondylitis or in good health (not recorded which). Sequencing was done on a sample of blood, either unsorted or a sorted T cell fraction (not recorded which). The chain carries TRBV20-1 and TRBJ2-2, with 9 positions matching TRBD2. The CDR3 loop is CSARSASGISGELFF. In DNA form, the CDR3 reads TGCAGTGCTAGATCGGCTAGCGGGATTTCCGGGGAGCTGTTTTTT.